The 7 T cell receptor beta chains below were found in one sample sequenced in a study of blood T cell repertoires in COVID-19. Profiled with immunoSEQ multiplex PCR; TCRdb holds only in-frame clones, not every one. The sample has approximately 290,000 clones, approximately 86% seen once. The sample was peripheral blood. The receptor set was obtained from a human donor with COVID-19, enrolled during active disease. The donor label of this sample is uncertain.

This chain joins TRBV5-8 and TRBJ1-1; D perhaps matches TRBD1 (5 bases). V was cut by 0 bases and J by 5 bases, with 14 bases left in between. This CDR3 spans 15 amino acids. CDR1 is SGHTS, CDR2 YDEGEE, per germline. The CDR3 here is CASSLATAGWTEAFF. The CDR3 DNA reads TGTGCCAGCAGCTTGGCCACGGCAGGGTGGACTGAAGCTTTCTTT.

The chain employs TRBV21-1 and TRBJ2-7; TRBD1, the table's D call, lacks a check against the DNA. TRBV21-1 is assigned pseudogene status. This CDR3 comprises 14 residues. The CDR3 DNA is TGTGCCAGCAGCAACACCAGGGGGATCTACGAGCAGTACTTC. Residues: CASSNTRGIYEQYF.

This chain uses TRBV2 with TRBJ2-7, with 7 bases identical to TRBD2. Germline loops: CDR1 SNHLY, CDR2 FYNNEI. Trimming removed 7 bases from V and 4 bases from J; junction bases left unmatched: 13. The CDR3 sequence is 15 residues long. CDR3 bases: TGTGCCAGCAACGGAGGTCTAATGCGGGAGTACGAGCAGTACTTC. Its protein is CASNGGLMREYEQYF.

This chain links TRBV7-3 with TRBJ1-1; TRBD1 might be the D (6 bases). Germline CDR1 and CDR2: SGHTA and FQGTGA. Trimming left V 5 bases short and J 4 bases short, with 20 bases between. The CDR3 has 16 residues. The CDR3 protein is CASSGGAARTVTEAFF. CDR3 sequence (DNA): TGTGCCAGCAGCGGGGGGGCAGCCCGAACGGTCACTGAAGCTTTCTTT.

In its sample, this clone was seen once. This chain links TRBV28 with TRBJ1-4; 8 nucleotides line up with TRBD1. Germline CDR1 reads MDHEN; CDR2 reads SYDVKM. The CDR3 extends over 15 amino acids. J lost 7 bases, V lost 6 bases, and 10 bases had no gene match. The CDR3 DNA sequence: TGTGCCAGCAGGGACCTACAGGGGGGAGGTGAAAAACTGTTTTTT. Protein sequence: CASRDLQGGGEKLFF.

The rearrangement joins TRBV19 to TRBJ1-2; possible D gene TRBD1, 6 bases. CDR3 length: 13 amino acids. V was pared by 9 bases and J by 0 bases, with 11 bases between. Germline-derived CDR1 and CDR2 are LNHDA and SQIVND (reference sequence). CDR3 sequence reads: CASRGGANYGYTF. CDR3 nucleotide sequence: TGTGCCAGCCGAGGGGGAGCTAACTATGGCTACACCTTC. Drawing the rest from reference TRBV19 and TRBJ1-2, the complete variable domain is DGGITQSPKYLFRKEGQNVTLSCEQNLNHDAMYWYRQDPGQGLRLIYYSQIVNDFQKGDIAEGYSVSREKKESFPLTVTSAQKNPTAFYLCASRGGANYGYTFGSGTRLTVV.

The chain couples TRBV5-5 to TRBJ1-1, with 8 bases aligning to TRBD1. This CDR3 is built from 13 residues. Unmatched junction bases numbered 6, after V lost 4 bases and J lost 7 bases. The germline V gene encodes CDR1 SGHKS and CDR2 YYEKEE (reference sequence). CDR3 residues: CASSPGQGGEAFF. CDR3 bases: TGTGCCAGCAGCCCAGGACAGGGCGGTGAAGCTTTCTTT.